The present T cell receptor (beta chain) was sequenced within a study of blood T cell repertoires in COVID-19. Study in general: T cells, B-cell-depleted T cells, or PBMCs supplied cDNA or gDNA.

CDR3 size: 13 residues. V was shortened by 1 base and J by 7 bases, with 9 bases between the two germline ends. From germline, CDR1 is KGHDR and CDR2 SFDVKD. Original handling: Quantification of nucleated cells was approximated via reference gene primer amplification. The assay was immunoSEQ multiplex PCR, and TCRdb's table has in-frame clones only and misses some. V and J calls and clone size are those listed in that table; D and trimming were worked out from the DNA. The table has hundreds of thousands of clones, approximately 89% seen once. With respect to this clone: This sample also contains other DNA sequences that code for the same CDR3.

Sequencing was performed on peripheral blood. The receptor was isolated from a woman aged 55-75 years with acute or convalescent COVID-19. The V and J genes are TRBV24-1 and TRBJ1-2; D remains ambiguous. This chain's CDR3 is CATSDFSGSGYTF. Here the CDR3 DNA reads TGTGCCACCAGTGATTTTTCGGGGTCTGGCTACACCTTC.